This record looks at one T cell receptor beta chain sequence and its context. Its antigen is unidentified. The sample originates from a study of CD8 T cells in Susac syndrome. Study-level results: The CD4+ T cell repertoires in Susac syndrome did not show any clonal expansion.

RNA was extracted with the RNeasy kit, and a quantity of about 0.45 to 1 ug was reverse transcribed using random hexamers. TCRdb used MiXCR to reprocess the immunoSEQ multiplex PCR reads, holding one entry per CDR3 protein. In the table there are about 94,000 distinct CDR3 sequences, 90% to 95% of which are singletons. Germline V gene sequence: CDR1 KGHSH, CDR2 LQKENI. The CDR3 sequence is 13 residues long. V lost 0 bases to trimming and J lost 8 bases, with 10 bases between them. This sequence originates from a human donor with Susac syndrome. The chain couples TRBV18 to TRBJ1-2; D is ambiguous. The sample was CD4+ T cells from PBMCs. DNA for the CDR3: TGTGCCAGCTCACCACCTGGGGTAAAGGGCTACACCTTC. Its translation is CASSPPGVKGYTF.